The T cell receptor beta chain described here comes from a study of cytomegalovirus exposure and HLA in healthy donors. Study-wide results and limits: With further analysis later on, most CMV-associated TCR beta chains appeared HLA-restricted. A previous analysis found most TCR beta V segments productive roughly 87% or roughly 30% of the time.

As regards this clone: Its specificity is unknown.

With 3 bases removed from V and 3 bases from J, the gap between germline ends came to 9 bases. The CDR3 has 14 amino acids. The germline CDR1 and CDR2 sequences are ENHRY and SYGVKD. The PCR made use of 60 Vbeta and 13 Jbeta primers. The data were produced by immunoSEQ multiplex PCR, yet TCRdb's version contains in-frame clones alone and is incomplete. The sample shows approximately 210,000 clones, roughly 82% of them seen only once. Specimen: PBMCs. This chain connects TRBV10-3 to TRBJ2-1; possibly TRBD1 for D (5 bases). The receptor's source is a man in his forties in good health and CMV-seropositive. The CDR3: CAISDQGNYNEQFF. CDR3 DNA: TGTGCCATCAGTGACCAGGGTAACTACAATGAGCAGTTCTTC.